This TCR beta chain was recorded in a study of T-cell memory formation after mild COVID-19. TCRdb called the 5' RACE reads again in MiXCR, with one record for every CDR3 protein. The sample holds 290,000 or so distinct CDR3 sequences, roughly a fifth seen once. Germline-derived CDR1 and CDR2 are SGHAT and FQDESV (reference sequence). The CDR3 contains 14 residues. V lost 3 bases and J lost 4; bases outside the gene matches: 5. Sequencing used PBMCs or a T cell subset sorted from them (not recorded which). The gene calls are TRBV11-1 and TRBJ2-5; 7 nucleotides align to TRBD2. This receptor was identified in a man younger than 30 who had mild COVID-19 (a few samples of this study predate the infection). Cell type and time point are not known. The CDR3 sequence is CASSFGGERETQYF. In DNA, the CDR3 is TGTGCCAGCAGCTTTGGGGGGGAGAGAGAGACCCAGTACTTC.